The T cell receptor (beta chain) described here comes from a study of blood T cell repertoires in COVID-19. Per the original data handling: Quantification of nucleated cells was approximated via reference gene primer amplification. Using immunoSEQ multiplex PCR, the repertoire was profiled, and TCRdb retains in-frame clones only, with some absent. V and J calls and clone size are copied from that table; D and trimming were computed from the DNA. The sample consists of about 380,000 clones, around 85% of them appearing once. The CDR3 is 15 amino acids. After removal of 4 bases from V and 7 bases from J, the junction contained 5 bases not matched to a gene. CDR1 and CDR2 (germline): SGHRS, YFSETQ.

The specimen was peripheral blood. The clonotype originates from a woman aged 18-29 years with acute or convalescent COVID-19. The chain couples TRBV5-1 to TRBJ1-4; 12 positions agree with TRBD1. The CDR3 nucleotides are TGCGCCAGCAGCCCGGGACAGGGGGCTTCTGAAAAACTGTTTTTT. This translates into CASSPGQGASEKLFF.